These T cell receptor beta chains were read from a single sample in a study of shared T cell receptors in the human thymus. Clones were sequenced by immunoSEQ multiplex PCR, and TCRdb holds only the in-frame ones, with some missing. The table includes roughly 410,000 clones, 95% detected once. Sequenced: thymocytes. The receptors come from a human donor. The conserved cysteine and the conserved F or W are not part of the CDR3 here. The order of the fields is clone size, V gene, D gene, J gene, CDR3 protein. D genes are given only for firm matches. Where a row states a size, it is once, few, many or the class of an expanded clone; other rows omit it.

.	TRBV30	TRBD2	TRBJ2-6	AWSGLAGERLSGGANVLT
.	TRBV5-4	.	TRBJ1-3	ASSWGDRPGNTIY
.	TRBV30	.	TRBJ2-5	AWRRGRPDETQY
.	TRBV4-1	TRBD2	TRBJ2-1	ASSQVGKRLARICNEQF
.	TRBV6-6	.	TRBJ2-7	ASRTGTRVREQY
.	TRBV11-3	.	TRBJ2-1	ASSLTRMDEQF
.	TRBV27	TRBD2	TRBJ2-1	ASSLLRLAGEIYNEQF
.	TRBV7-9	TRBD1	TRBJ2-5	ASSLPGQGGRAKTQY
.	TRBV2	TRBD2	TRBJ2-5	ASSEAASGRTETQY
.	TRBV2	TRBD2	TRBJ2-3	ASSDLGLAEQY
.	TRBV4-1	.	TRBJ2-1	ASSQGLAPDEQF
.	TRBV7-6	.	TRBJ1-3	ASRKAGGHTKNPSGNTIY
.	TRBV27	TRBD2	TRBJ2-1	ASSLGSLAASEQF
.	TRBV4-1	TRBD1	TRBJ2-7	ASSPMGQGKGNEQY
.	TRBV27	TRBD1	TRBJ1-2	ASLIDADRVGGYT
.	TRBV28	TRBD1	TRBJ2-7	ASSLHARGGHRGEQY
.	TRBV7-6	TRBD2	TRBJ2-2	ASSLVGTSGRRGPGELF
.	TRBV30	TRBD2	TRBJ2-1	AWSGVERDSSYNEQF
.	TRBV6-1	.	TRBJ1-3	ASNNSGGGNTIY
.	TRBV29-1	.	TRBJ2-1	SAQEGEQF
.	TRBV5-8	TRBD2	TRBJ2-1	ASSWGTSGRDEQF
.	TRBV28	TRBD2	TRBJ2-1	ASSLRREGKWFDSYNEQF
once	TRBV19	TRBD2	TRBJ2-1	ASTGGNEQF
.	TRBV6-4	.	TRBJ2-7	ASSPKNPGIYEQY
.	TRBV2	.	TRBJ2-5	ASSEIGPGETQY
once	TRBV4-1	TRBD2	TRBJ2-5	ASSQDIGDYTQETQY